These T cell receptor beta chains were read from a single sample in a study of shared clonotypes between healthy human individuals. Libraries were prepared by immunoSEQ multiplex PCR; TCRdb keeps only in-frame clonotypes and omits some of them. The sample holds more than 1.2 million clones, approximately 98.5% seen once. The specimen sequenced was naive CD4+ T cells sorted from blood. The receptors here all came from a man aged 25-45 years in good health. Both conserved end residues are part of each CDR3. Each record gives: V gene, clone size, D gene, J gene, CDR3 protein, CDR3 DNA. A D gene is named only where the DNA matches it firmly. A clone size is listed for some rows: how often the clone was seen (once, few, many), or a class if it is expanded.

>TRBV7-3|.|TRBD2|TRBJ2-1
CASSTTGRVTGGKVDEQFF
TGTGCCAGCAGCACAACGGGGAGGGTAACCGGCGGGAAGGTGGATGAGCAGTTCTTC
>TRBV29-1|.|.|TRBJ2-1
CSVGVGNNEQFF
TGCAGCGTTGGGGTCGGCAACAATGAGCAGTTCTTC
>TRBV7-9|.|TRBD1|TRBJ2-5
CASSLAVGQGARETQYF
TGTGCCAGCAGCTTAGCGGTGGGACAGGGGGCTCGAGAGACCCAGTACTTC
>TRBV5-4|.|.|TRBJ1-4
CASQGREGEKLFF
TGTGCCAGCCAGGGGAGAGAGGGTGAAAAACTGTTTTTT
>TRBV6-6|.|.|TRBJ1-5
CASSPKESGTNQPQHF
TGTGCCAGCAGCCCAAAGGAATCAGGGACAAATCAGCCCCAGCATTTT
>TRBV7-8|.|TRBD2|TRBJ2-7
CASSLAGKREYSPTRQYF
TGTGCCAGCAGCTTAGCGGGGAAGCGGGAGTACTCTCCTACGAGGCAGTACTTC
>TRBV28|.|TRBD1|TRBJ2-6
CASSSWTGLGANVLTF
TGTGCCAGCAGTTCGTGGACAGGTCTTGGGGCCAACGTCCTGACTTTC
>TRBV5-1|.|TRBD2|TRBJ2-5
CASSLAGGRPLQETQYF
TGCGCCAGCAGCTTGGCCGGCGGGAGGCCTCTTCAAGAGACCCAGTACTTC
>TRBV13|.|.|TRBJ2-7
CASSSLRGQGGEQYF
TGTGCCAGCAGCTCCTTGCGGGGGCAGGGAGGCGAGCAGTACTTC
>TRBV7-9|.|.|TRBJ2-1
CASRQRGANEQFF
TGTGCCAGCAGACAAAGGGGGGCCAATGAGCAGTTCTTC
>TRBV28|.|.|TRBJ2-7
CASTTGGPYEQYF
TGTGCCAGCACCACGGGGGGCCCCTACGAGCAGTACTTC
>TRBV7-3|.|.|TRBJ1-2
CASSPNRVGGYTF
TGTGCCAGCAGCCCGAACAGGGTCGGGGGCTACACCTTC
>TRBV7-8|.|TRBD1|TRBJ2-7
CASSLAGQGAYYEQYF
TGTGCCAGCAGCTTAGCGGGACAGGGGGCCTACTACGAGCAGTACTTC
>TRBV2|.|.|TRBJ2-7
CASSDGYEQYF
TGTGCCAGCAGTGACGGCTACGAGCAGTACTTC
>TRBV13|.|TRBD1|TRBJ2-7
CASSKTGIYEQYF
TGTGCCAGCAGCAAGACAGGGATTTACGAGCAGTACTTC
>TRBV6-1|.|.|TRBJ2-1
CASSPRSSYNEQFF
TGTGCCAGCAGTCCTCGGTCGAGCTACAATGAGCAGTTCTTC
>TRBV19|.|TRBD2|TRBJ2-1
CASSMRTRNSYNEQFF
TGTGCCAGTAGTATGAGGACTAGAAACTCCTACAATGAGCAGTTCTTC
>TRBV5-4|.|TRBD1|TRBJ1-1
CASSLGTGRNTEAFF
TGTGCCAGCAGCTTGGGGACAGGTAGAAACACTGAAGCTTTCTTT
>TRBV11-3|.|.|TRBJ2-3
CASSPDTDTQYF
TGTGCCAGCAGCCCAGACACAGATACGCAGTATTTT
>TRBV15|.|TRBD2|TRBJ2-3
CATSRLAGDADTQYF
TGTGCCACCAGCAGACTAGCGGGAGATGCAGATACGCAGTATTTT
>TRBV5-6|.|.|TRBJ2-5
CASSLGQEETQYF
TGTGCCAGCAGCTTGGGACAGGAAGAGACCCAGTACTTC
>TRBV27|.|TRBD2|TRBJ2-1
CASSFLAGDYNEQFF
TGTGCCAGCAGTTTCCTAGCGGGAGACTACAATGAGCAGTTCTTC
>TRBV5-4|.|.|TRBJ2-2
CASTGSSGNTGELFF
TGTGCCAGCACCGGGAGTAGCGGGAACACCGGGGAGCTGTTTTTT
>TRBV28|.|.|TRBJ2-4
CASSFGADLAKNIQYF
TGTGCCAGCAGTTTTGGGGCCGACCTAGCCAAAAACATTCAGTACTTC
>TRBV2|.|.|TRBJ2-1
CASSSIAVDNEQFF
TGTGCCAGCAGTAGTATTGCCGTAGACAATGAGCAGTTCTTC
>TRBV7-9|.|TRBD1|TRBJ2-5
CASSDTGGSTKTQYF
TGTGCCAGCAGCGATACAGGGGGCTCTACGAAGACCCAGTACTTC
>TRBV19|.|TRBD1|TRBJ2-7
CASSVRDSSYEQYF
TGTGCCAGTAGTGTACGGGACAGTTCTTACGAGCAGTACTTC
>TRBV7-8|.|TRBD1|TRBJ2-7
CASSQLGQGPYEQYF
TGTGCCAGCAGCCAACTGGGACAGGGACCCTACGAGCAGTACTTC
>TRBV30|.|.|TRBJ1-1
CAWSRNPLGWGSTEAFF
TGTGCCTGGAGTCGAAATCCCTTGGGCTGGGGTTCCACTGAAGCTTTCTTT
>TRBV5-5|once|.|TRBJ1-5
CASSFLSDNQPQHF
TGTGCCAGCAGCTTTTTGAGTGACAATCAGCCCCAGCATTTT
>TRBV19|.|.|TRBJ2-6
CGAGAYSGANVLTF
TGTGGGGCAGGGGCCTACTCTGGGGCCAACGTCCTGACTTTC
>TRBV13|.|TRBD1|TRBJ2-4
CASGQGDPLAKNIQYF
TGTGCCAGTGGACAGGGGGATCCGTTAGCCAAAAACATTCAGTACTTC
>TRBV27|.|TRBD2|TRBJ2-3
CASGLAVSTDTQYF
TGTGCCAGCGGTCTAGCGGTGAGCACAGATACGCAGTATTTT
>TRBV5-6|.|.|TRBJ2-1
CASSRTALTYNEQFF
TGTGCCAGCAGCAGGACTGCACTCACCTACAATGAGCAGTTCTTC
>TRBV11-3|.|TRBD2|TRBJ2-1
CASVHQQREGQDEQFF
TGTGCCAGCGTCCACCAGCAGCGGGAGGGCCAAGATGAGCAGTTCTTC
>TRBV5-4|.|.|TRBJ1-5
CASSLGGLGAPQHF
TGTGCCAGCAGCTTGGGAGGACTAGGGGCGCCCCAGCATTTT
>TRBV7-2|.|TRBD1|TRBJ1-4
CASSPGTAIEKLFF
TGTGCCAGCAGCCCCGGGACAGCGATTGAAAAACTGTTTTTT
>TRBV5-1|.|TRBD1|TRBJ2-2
CASSDRGLTGELFF
TGCGCCAGCAGCGACAGGGGGCTCACCGGGGAGCTGTTTTTT
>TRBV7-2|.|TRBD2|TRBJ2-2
CASSLVAGVAGELFF
TGTGCCAGCAGCTTAGTAGCGGGAGTAGCCGGGGAGCTGTTTTTT
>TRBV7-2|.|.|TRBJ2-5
CASSLVSETQYF
TGTGCCAGCAGCTTAGTATCAGAGACCCAGTACTTC
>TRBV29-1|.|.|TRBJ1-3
CSVGASAGNTIYF
TGCAGCGTTGGGGCAAGTGCGGGAAACACCATATATTTT
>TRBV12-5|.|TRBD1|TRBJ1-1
CASGSTGTGRMNTEAFF
TGTGCTAGTGGATCCACCGGGACAGGACGAATGAACACTGAAGCTTTCTTT
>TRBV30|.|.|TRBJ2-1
CAWSLQLGPHEQFF
TGTGCCTGGAGTCTACAACTGGGCCCCCATGAGCAGTTCTTC
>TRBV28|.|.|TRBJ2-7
CAVSGSREQYF
TGTGCCGTCTCCGGGAGCCGGGAGCAGTACTTC
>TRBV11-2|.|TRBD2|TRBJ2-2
CASSLRLAGVTGELFF
TGTGCCAGCAGCTTGAGACTAGCGGGAGTAACCGGGGAGCTGTTTTTT
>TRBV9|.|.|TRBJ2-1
CASSVIGTFDNEQFF
TGTGCCAGCAGCGTCATCGGGACTTTTGACAATGAGCAGTTCTTC
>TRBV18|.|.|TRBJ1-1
CASSPEETVNTEAFF
TGTGCCAGCTCACCAGAGGAAACAGTGAACACTGAAGCTTTCTTT
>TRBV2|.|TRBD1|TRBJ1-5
CASHDRGSNQPQHF
TGTGCCAGCCATGACAGGGGCAGCAATCAGCCCCAGCATTTT
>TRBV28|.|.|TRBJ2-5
CASSLVTGAETQYF
TGTGCCAGCAGTTTGGTTACGGGAGCTGAGACCCAGTACTTC